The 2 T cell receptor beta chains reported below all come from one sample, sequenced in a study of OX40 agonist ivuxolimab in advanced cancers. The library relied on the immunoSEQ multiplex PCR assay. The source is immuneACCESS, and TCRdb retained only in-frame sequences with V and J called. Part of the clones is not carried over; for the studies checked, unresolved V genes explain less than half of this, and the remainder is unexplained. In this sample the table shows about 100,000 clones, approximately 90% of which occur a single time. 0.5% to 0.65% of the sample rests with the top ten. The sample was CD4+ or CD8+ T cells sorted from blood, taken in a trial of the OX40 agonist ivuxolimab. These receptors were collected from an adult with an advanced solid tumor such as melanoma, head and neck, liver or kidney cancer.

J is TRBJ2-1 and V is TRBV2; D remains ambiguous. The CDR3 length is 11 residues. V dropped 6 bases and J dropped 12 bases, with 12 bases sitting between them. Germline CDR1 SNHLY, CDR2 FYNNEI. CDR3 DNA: TGTGCCAGCAGGACCGAACTTGCGCAGTTCTTC. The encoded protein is CASRTELAQFF.

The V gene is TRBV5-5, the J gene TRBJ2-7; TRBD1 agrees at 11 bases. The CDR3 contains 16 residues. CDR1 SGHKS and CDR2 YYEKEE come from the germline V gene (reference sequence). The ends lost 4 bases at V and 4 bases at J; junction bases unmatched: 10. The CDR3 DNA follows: TGTGCCAGCAGCCCTCAAGCTGGGACAGGGGGGTACGAGCAGTACTTC. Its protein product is CASSPQAGTGGYEQYF.